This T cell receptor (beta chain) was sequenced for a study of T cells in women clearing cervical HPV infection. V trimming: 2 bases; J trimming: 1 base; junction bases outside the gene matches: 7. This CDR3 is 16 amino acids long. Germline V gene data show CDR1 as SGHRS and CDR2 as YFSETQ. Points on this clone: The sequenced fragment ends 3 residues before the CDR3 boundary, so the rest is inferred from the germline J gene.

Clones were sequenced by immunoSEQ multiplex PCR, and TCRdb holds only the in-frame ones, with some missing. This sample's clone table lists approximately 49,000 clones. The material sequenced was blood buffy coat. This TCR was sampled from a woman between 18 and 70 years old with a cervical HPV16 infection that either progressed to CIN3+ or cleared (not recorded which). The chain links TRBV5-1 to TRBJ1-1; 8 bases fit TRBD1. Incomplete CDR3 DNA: TGCGCCAGCAGCTTCTCAGGGGGCGGTTCGAACACTGAA. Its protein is CASSFSGGGSNTE. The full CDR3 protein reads CASSFSGGGSNTEAFF.